This T cell receptor (beta chain) stems from a study of vaccination effects on CD4 cells after COVID-19. Clones were read by immunoSEQ multiplex PCR, and TCRdb kept only the in-frame ones, dropping some. Here the sample spans 60,000 to 80,000 clones, around 74% being singletons. Researchers isolated CD4+ T cells once approximately ten days of culture had elapsed. Two doses of either BNT162b2 or mRNA-1273 were given to each participant. The CDR3 has 14 amino acids. Germline V CDR1 and CDR2: SGHRS, YFSETQ. The V end lost 0 bases, the J end lost 5 bases, and 11 bases lay between the germline ends. This clone appeared a single time. Its antigen remains unidentified.

The chain joins TRBV5-1 to TRBJ2-5; weak D call: TRBD1 (5 bases). The input for sequencing was CD4+ T cells from PBMCs cultured without peptide, taken after COVID-19 vaccination. This clonotype was sampled from a human donor who received a COVID-19 vaccine. CDR3 nucleotide sequence: TGCGCCAGCAGCTTGGTACCAGGGCCGGAGACCCAGTACTTC. It encodes CASSLVPGPETQYF.